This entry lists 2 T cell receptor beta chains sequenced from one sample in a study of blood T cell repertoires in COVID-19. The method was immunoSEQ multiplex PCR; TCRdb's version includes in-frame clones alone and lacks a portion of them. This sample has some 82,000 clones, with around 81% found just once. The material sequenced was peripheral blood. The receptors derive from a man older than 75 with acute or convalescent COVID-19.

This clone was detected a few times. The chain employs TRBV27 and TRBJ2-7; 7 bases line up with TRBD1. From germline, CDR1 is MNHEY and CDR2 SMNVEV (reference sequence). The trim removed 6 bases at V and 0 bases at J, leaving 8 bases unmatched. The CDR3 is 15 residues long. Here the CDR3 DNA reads TGTGCCAGCAGCACCTCGGGACAGTACTCCTACGAGCAGTACTTC. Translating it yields CASSTSGQYSYEQYF.

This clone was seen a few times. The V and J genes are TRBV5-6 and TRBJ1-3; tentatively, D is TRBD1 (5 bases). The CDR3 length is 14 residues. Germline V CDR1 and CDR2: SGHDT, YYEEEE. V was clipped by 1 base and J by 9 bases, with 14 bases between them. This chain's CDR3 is CASSLSGTLGTIYF. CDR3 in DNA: TGTGCCAGCAGCTTGAGCGGGACTCTTGGCACCATATATTTT. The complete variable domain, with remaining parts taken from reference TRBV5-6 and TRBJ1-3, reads DAGVTQSPTHLIKTRGQQVTLRCSPKSGHDTVSWYQQALGQGPQFIFQYYEEEERQRGNFPDRFSGHQFPNYSSELNVNALLLGDSALYLCASSLSGTLGTIYFGEGSWLTVV.